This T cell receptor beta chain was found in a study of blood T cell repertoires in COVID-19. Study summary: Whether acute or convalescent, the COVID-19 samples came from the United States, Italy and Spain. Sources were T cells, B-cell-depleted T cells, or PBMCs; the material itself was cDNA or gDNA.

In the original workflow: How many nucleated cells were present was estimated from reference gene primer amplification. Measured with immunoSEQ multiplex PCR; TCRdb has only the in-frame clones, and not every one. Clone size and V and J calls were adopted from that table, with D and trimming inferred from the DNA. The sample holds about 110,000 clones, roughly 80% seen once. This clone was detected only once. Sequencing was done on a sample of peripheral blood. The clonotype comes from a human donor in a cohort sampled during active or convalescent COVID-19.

CDR3 sequence reads: CASSHDRGRGYGYTF. CDR3 bases: TGCGCCAGCAGCCACGATCGGGGCCGGGGGTATGGCTACACCTTC. The chain recombines TRBV4-3 with TRBJ1-2; possibly TRBD1 for D (5 bases). The CDR3 is 15 amino acids. The V gene lost 3 bases and the J gene lost 5 bases, with 16 bases spanning the gap. CDR1 is LGHNA and CDR2 is YSLEER in the germline V gene.